This TCR beta chain stems from a study of T cells in tuberculosis. Study details: This South African cohort compared adolescents with or without latent tuberculosis against adults with active tuberculosis.

The CDR3 length is 15 residues. From germline, CDR1 is MNHNS and CDR2 SASEGT. Between the trimmed V and J ends, which lost 6 bases and 1 base, there was a span of 15 bases. Here immunoSEQ multiplex PCR was the method, and the copy in TCRdb shows in-frame clones only, minus some. The sample consists of tens of thousands of clones, about 85% of them appearing once. On this clone itself: What it binds is unknown.

Time point here: new active TB diagnosis, blood taken before or within 7 days of starting treatment. Study-wide results and caveats: Active tuberculosis TCR-alpha repertoires lay closer to GMM-specific TCRs than IGRA-negative controls, suggesting clonal expansion. Active tuberculosis patients had shorter CDR3-alpha; the beta difference was nonsignificant. Using the GMM-specific repertoire gave about 90% accuracy versus roughly 70% with motifs.

This material consisted of PBMCs, taken at tuberculosis diagnosis. The chain couples TRBV6-1 to TRBJ1-1; no reliable D call. The clonotype comes from an adult with tuberculosis. CDR3 sequence (DNA): TGTGCCAGCAGGAGGAGCAGCCCCTCGAACACTGAAGCTTTCTTT. Its protein product is CASRRSSPSNTEAFF.